This T cell receptor (beta chain) was observed in a study of long-term antiretroviral therapy in people with HIV. Runs used v3.0 of the immunoSEQ assay and were done at survey level. Generated by immunoSEQ multiplex PCR, the TCRdb table keeps only in-frame clones and is missing some. The sample contains about 9,200 clones, roughly three quarters of which appear only once. CDR3 size: 11 residues. Trimming removed 2 bases from V and 5 bases from J, with 0 bases in between. CDR1 and CDR2 (germline): LNHDA, SQIVND (reference sequence). The sequence was collected from a man aged 40-50 years with HIV. The input for sequencing was unsorted PBMCs, taken 1.8 years before starting antiretroviral therapy. The chain couples TRBV19 to TRBJ1-4; the D is unclear. Here the CDR3 reads CASSINEKLFF. DNA for the CDR3: TGTGCCAGTAGTATAAATGAAAAACTGTTTTTT. The variable domain in full, with the rest retrieved from reference TRBV19 and TRBJ1-4, is DGGITQSPKYLFRKEGQNVTLSCEQNLNHDAMYWYRQDPGQGLRLIYYSQIVNDFQKGDIAEGYSVSREKKESFPLTVTSAQKNPTAFYLCASSINEKLFFGSGTQLSVL.